This TCR beta chain was captured by sequencing in a study of T cell changes during pregnancy in multiple sclerosis. TCRdb keeps only in-frame clones here, not all; method: immunoSEQ multiplex PCR. This table holds around 27,000 clones, more than 80% found once. Trimming stripped 2 bases from V and 6 bases from J, with 10 bases between. The CDR3 is 14 residues long. CDR1 and CDR2 from the germline V gene are SGHTA and FQGNSA. The chain couples TRBV7-2 to TRBJ2-2; D is uncertain. The clonotype originates from a female donor with multiple sclerosis, enrolled in a pregnancy study. Sequencing was performed on CD4+ T cells from peripheral blood mononuclear cells, taken in the first trimester of pregnancy. The CDR3 coding sequence is TGTGCCAGCAGCTTAATGTCGGTTGCCGGGGAGCTGTTTTTT. This translates into CASSLMSVAGELFF.